This is a list of T cell receptor beta chains from one sample in a study of memory CD4+ T cells and cytomegalovirus serostatus. The protocol was immunoSEQ multiplex PCR, while the TCRdb copy is restricted to in-frame clones and leaves out a portion. The data show about 54,000 clones, roughly four fifths seen once. The sequenced material came from memory CD4+ T cells from blood. Receptors originate from an adult in good health and CMV-seronegative. The CDR3 runs from the conserved cysteine through the conserved F or W. The order of the fields is CDR3 protein, CDR3 DNA, clone size, V gene, D gene, J gene. The D gene is left open where the match is weak. Expanded clones are given a class, and other clones once, few, many or no size at all.

CDR3: CASSLDSGTYNEQFF; DNA: TGTGCCAGCAGCTTAGATAGCGGGACCTACAATGAGCAGTTCTTC; size: .; V: TRBV11-3; D: TRBD2; J: TRBJ2-1
CDR3: CAWRGTEAPF; DNA: TGTGCCTGGAGGGGGACAGAGGCTCCTTTC; size: few; V: TRBV30; D: TRBD1; J: TRBJ1-2
CDR3: CASSLLQGSRGTGELFF; DNA: TGCGCCAGCAGCCTGCTACAGGGGAGCCGTGGCACCGGGGAGCTGTTTTTT; size: .; V: TRBV5-1; D: TRBD1; J: TRBJ2-2
CDR3: CASSTFGGQSGQYF; DNA: TGCGCCAGCAGCACCTTCGGAGGACAGTCAGGGCAGTACTTC; size: .; V: TRBV5-1; D: .; J: TRBJ2-7
CDR3: CASSQTTGWGTYEQYF; DNA: TGCGCCAGCAGCCAAACCACAGGGTGGGGTACCTACGAGCAGTACTTC; size: once; V: TRBV4-3; D: .; J: TRBJ2-7
CDR3: CASSLVPSKYGYTF; DNA: TGTGCCAGCAGCTTAGTCCCCAGCAAATATGGCTACACCTTC; size: .; V: TRBV11-2; D: .; J: TRBJ1-2
CDR3: CASSSGFAGNTIYF; DNA: TGTGCCAGCAGCTCCGGTTTTGCCGGAAACACCATATATTTT; size: .; V: TRBV5-6; D: .; J: TRBJ1-3
CDR3: CASSPRLAADEQFF; DNA: TGTGCCAGCTCACCACGGCTCGCGGCGGATGAGCAGTTCTTC; size: .; V: TRBV18; D: .; J: TRBJ2-1
CDR3: CASSIVASPYEQYF; DNA: TGTGCCAGTAGTATAGTCGCCTCCCCCTACGAGCAGTACTTC; size: once; V: TRBV19; D: .; J: TRBJ2-7
CDR3: CASSADSFNQPQHF; DNA: TGTGCCAGCAGCGCAGACAGCTTCAATCAGCCCCAGCATTTT; size: .; V: TRBV9; D: .; J: TRBJ1-5
CDR3: CASSTTGRETQYF; DNA: TGCGCCAGCAGCACTACAGGGAGGGAGACCCAGTACTTC; size: .; V: TRBV5-1; D: .; J: TRBJ2-5
CDR3: CASSLAPTGHEQYF; DNA: TGTGCCAGCAGCTTAGCCCCAACCGGGCACGAGCAGTACTTC; size: .; V: TRBV7-9; D: .; J: TRBJ2-7
CDR3: CASSARGDTQYF; DNA: TGTGCCAGTAGTGCTCGTGGAGATACGCAGTATTTT; size: .; V: TRBV19; D: .; J: TRBJ2-3
CDR3: CAWSVGSTGGKGYTF; DNA: TGTGCCTGGAGTGTGGGATCGACAGGTGGGAAAGGCTACACCTTC; size: .; V: TRBV30; D: .; J: TRBJ1-2
CDR3: CASSLGPGGTYGYTF; DNA: TGTGCCAGCAGCTTAGGCCCAGGGGGCACCTATGGCTACACCTTC; size: few; V: TRBV7-9; D: TRBD1; J: TRBJ1-2
CDR3: CASSTTNTGELFF; DNA: TGTGCCAGCAGTACTACGAACACCGGGGAGCTGTTTTTT; size: .; V: TRBV27; D: .; J: TRBJ2-2
CDR3: CASSYSRTGGNEQFF; DNA: TGTGCCAGCAGTTACTCGAGGACAGGGGGCAATGAGCAGTTCTTC; size: once; V: TRBV6-6; D: TRBD1; J: TRBJ2-1
CDR3: CASSLDPGQGVEQYF; DNA: TGTGCCAGCAGCTTAGATCCGGGACAGGGGGTCGAGCAGTACTTC; size: few; V: TRBV11-2; D: TRBD1; J: TRBJ2-7
CDR3: CASSLAGQNTEAFF; DNA: TGTGCCAGCAGCTTAGCGGGACAGAACACTGAAGCTTTCTTT; size: many; V: TRBV7-9; D: .; J: TRBJ1-1
CDR3: CASSLGLALGEQYF; DNA: TGTGCCAGCAGCTTAGGACTAGCTCTAGGCGAGCAGTACTTC; size: .; V: TRBV5-6; D: TRBD2; J: TRBJ2-7
CDR3: CASIRAGKAVYGYTF; DNA: TGTGCCAGCATTCGAGCAGGCAAAGCCGTCTATGGCTACACCTTC; size: .; V: TRBV5-6; D: .; J: TRBJ1-2
CDR3: CASSQGAQGSSGYTF; DNA: TGCGCCAGCAGCCAAGGAGCCCAGGGATCTTCAGGCTACACCTTC; size: .; V: TRBV4-3; D: .; J: TRBJ1-2
CDR3: CASSAQGATGANVLTF; DNA: TGTGCCAGCAGCGCACAGGGGGCGACGGGGGCCAACGTCCTGACTTTC; size: .; V: TRBV7-2; D: TRBD1; J: TRBJ2-6
CDR3: CASSSIQGAITGELFF; DNA: TGTGCCAGCAGTTCGATACAGGGGGCGATCACCGGGGAGCTGTTTTTT; size: few; V: TRBV28; D: TRBD1; J: TRBJ2-2
CDR3: CASSSGTVDNSPLHF; DNA: TGTGCCAGCAGCTCCGGGACCGTCGATAATTCACCCCTCCACTTT; size: .; V: TRBV7-9; D: .; J: TRBJ1-6
CDR3: CASSSWTGIFYTF; DNA: TGTGCCAGCAGCTCCTGGACAGGGATCTTCTACACCTTC; size: .; V: TRBV7-9; D: TRBD1; J: TRBJ1-2
CDR3: CASSPGTGSRGIYF; DNA: TGTGCCAGCAGCCCAGGGACAGGGTCACGGGGCATATATTTT; size: .; V: TRBV5-6; D: TRBD1; J: TRBJ1-3
CDR3: CASSLATGPSSGNTIYF; DNA: TGTGCCAGCAGCTTAGCGACAGGGCCTAGCTCTGGAAACACCATATATTTT; size: .; V: TRBV7-2; D: TRBD1; J: TRBJ1-3
CDR3: CASRLDLRDTQYF; DNA: TGCGCCAGCAGACTGGACCTCCGCGATACGCAGTATTTT; size: .; V: TRBV5-1; D: .; J: TRBJ2-3
CDR3: CASRGRTSVGNEQYF; DNA: TGTGCCAGCAGGGGCCGTACTAGCGTGGGGAACGAGCAGTACTTC; size: .; V: TRBV6-6; D: TRBD2; J: TRBJ2-7
CDR3: CASSGRAFNEQFF; DNA: TGCGCCAGCAGCGGGAGGGCCTTTAATGAGCAGTTCTTC; size: .; V: TRBV4-3; D: TRBD2; J: TRBJ2-1
CDR3: CASTPDRQANYGYTF; DNA: TGTGCCAGCACCCCGGACAGGCAAGCTAACTATGGCTACACCTTC; size: .; V: TRBV2; D: TRBD1; J: TRBJ1-2
CDR3: CASSLVLDRVGYTF; DNA: TGTGCCAGCAGCTTAGTTCTGGACAGGGTTGGCTACACCTTC; size: .; V: TRBV7-8; D: TRBD1; J: TRBJ1-2
CDR3: CASSVKSSYNSPLHF; DNA: TGTGCCAGCAGCGTAAAAAGCTCCTATAATTCACCCCTCCACTTT; size: .; V: TRBV7-2; D: .; J: TRBJ1-6
CDR3: CASTPESGRRRDTQYF; DNA: TGTGCCAGCACCCCGGAATCGGGCAGGCGAAGGGATACGCAGTATTTT; size: .; V: TRBV7-2; D: .; J: TRBJ2-3
CDR3: CASSRGTSGRQTYEQYF; DNA: TGCGCCAGCAGCCGTGGGACTAGCGGGAGGCAAACCTACGAGCAGTACTTC; size: .; V: TRBV5-1; D: TRBD2; J: TRBJ2-7
CDR3: CASSRGQGRNEKLFF; DNA: TGTGCCAGCAGCAGGGGGCAGGGGAGGAATGAAAAACTGTTTTTT; size: .; V: TRBV5-4; D: TRBD1; J: TRBJ1-4
CDR3: CASSYQRQNYGYTF; DNA: TGTGCCAGCAGTTACCAAAGGCAGAACTATGGCTACACCTTC; size: once; V: TRBV6-5; D: .; J: TRBJ1-2
CDR3: CAIRDRRQVKGYTF; DNA: TGTGCCATACGGGACAGGCGCCAAGTTAAAGGCTACACCTTC; size: .; V: TRBV28; D: TRBD1; J: TRBJ1-2
CDR3: CASSSSGGVSADTQYF; DNA: TGTGCCAGCAGCTCCTCGGGTGGGGTAAGCGCAGATACGCAGTATTTT; size: .; V: TRBV9; D: .; J: TRBJ2-3
CDR3: CASSKTGYGQPQHF; DNA: TGTGCCAGCAGCAAGACAGGGTACGGTCAGCCCCAGCATTTT; size: few; V: TRBV28; D: TRBD1; J: TRBJ1-5
CDR3: CASSSTGSVGGYTF; DNA: TGCGCCAGCAGCTCGACAGGTTCGGTTGGGGGCTACACCTTC; size: .; V: TRBV5-1; D: .; J: TRBJ1-2
CDR3: CASSARVYNEQFF; DNA: TGTGCCAGCAGCGCTCGGGTGTACAATGAGCAGTTCTTC; size: .; V: TRBV9; D: .; J: TRBJ2-1
CDR3: CASSPVGQGNYGYTF; DNA: TGTGCCAGCTCACCTGTAGGACAGGGAAACTATGGCTACACCTTC; size: .; V: TRBV18; D: TRBD1; J: TRBJ1-2
CDR3: CASSYVGGYTEAFF; DNA: TGTGCCAGCAGCTACGTAGGGGGCTATACTGAAGCTTTCTTT; size: .; V: TRBV28; D: TRBD1; J: TRBJ1-1
CDR3: CASSSTTRDVRKAFF; DNA: TGTGCCAGCAGTTCAACAACCCGGGACGTCAGGAAAGCTTTCTTT; size: .; V: TRBV6-5; D: .; J: TRBJ1-1
CDR3: CASSLVWTGGRNEQFF; DNA: TGTGCCAGCAGCTTAGTCTGGACAGGGGGCAGGAATGAGCAGTTCTTC; size: .; V: TRBV7-9; D: TRBD1; J: TRBJ2-1
CDR3: CASSLRRHNEKLFF; DNA: TGTGCCAGCAGCTTAAGGCGGCATAATGAAAAACTGTTTTTT; size: .; V: TRBV13; D: .; J: TRBJ1-4
CDR3: CASSISFGAGTEAFF; DNA: TGTGCCAGCAGCATAAGCTTCGGAGCCGGCACTGAAGCTTTCTTT; size: .; V: TRBV6-5; D: .; J: TRBJ1-1
CDR3: CASSSLGLTEAFF; DNA: TGTGCCAGCAGCTCCTTGGGGCTCACTGAAGCTTTCTTT; size: .; V: TRBV5-6; D: .; J: TRBJ1-1
CDR3: CASSVGDRVVNTEAFF; DNA: TGTGCCAGCAGCGTTGGGGACAGGGTGGTGAACACTGAAGCTTTCTTT; size: once; V: TRBV9; D: TRBD1; J: TRBJ1-1